This T cell receptor (beta chain) comes out of a study of cytomegalovirus exposure and HLA in healthy donors. PCR amplification relied on 60 Vbeta primers (plus 13 Jbeta primers). The assay was immunoSEQ multiplex PCR, and TCRdb's table has in-frame clones only and misses some. The sample shows approximately 120,000 clones, around 78% of them seen only once. CDR1 and CDR2 from the germline V gene are KGHSH and LQKENI. The CDR3 runs to 13 residues. Trimming cost V 3 bases and J 3 bases, with 8 bases left between them. The sequenced material came from PBMCs. This chain uses TRBV18 with TRBJ1-1; D remains unclear. The origin of this receptor is a middle-aged man in good health and CMV-seronegative. The CDR3 DNA sequence: TGTGCCAGCTCACCCCAGCGGGACACTGAAGCTTTCTTT. Translating it yields CASSPQRDTEAFF.